These T cell receptor beta chains were read from a single sample in a study of blood T cell repertoires in COVID-19. The method was immunoSEQ multiplex PCR; TCRdb's version includes in-frame clones alone and lacks a portion of them. This sample yields about 240,000 clones, of which around 86% are seen a single time; around an eighth belongs to the top ten. The sequenced sample was peripheral blood. Receptors were obtained from a woman in her sixties or seventies with active or convalescent COVID-19. CDR3s include the opening cysteine and the closing phenylalanine or tryptophan. D genes are given only for firm matches. A row's size may be missing; if present it is once, few, many or a size class.

d_call,v_call,clone_size,j_call,cdr3_aa,cdr3_nt
TRBD1,TRBV2,once,TRBJ1-6,CASKGQGQSPLHF,TGTGCCAGCAAGGGACAGGGGCAATCACCCCTCCACTTT
.,TRBV6-5,.,TRBJ1-5,CASRGTWISNQPQHF,TGTGCCAGCAGGGGGACTTGGATTAGCAATCAGCCCCAGCATTTT
.,TRBV6-5,.,TRBJ1-2,CASRHGATPNYGYTF,TGTGCCAGCAGGCATGGGGCAACACCCAACTATGGCTACACCTTC
.,TRBV10-3,.,TRBJ1-2,CAISGPQGMEGYTF,TGTGCCATCAGTGGCCCTCAGGGTATGGAGGGCTACACCTTC
.,TRBV4-3,.,TRBJ1-1,CASSQGSGGTEAFF,TGCGCCAGCAGCCAGGGGTCGGGGGGCACTGAAGCTTTCTTT
.,TRBV4-3,.,TRBJ1-5,CASSQGRSGGYSNQPQHF,TGCGCCAGCAGCCAAGGCAGGAGTGGGGGCTATAGCAATCAGCCCCAGCATTTT
.,TRBV6-2/TRBV6-3,.,TRBJ2-7,CASSSPQGSLWIEQYF,TGTGCCAGCAGCTCTCCTCAGGGGTCTCTTTGGATCGAGCAGTACTTC
.,TRBV19,.,TRBJ1-1,CASSLHPRGMTEAFF,TGTGCCAGTAGTTTGCACCCCAGGGGAATGACTGAAGCTTTCTTT
TRBD1,TRBV19,.,TRBJ1-3,CASSNDRANSGNTIYF,TGTGCCAGCAGTAACGACAGGGCGAACTCTGGAAACACCATATATTTT
.,TRBV7-9,.,TRBJ1-1,CASSLGRAIDTEAFF,TGTGCCAGCAGCTTAGGCAGGGCAATCGACACTGAAGCTTTCTTT
TRBD1,TRBV29-1,.,TRBJ1-1,CSVEVATGGEAFF,TGCAGCGTTGAAGTCGCGACAGGGGGTGAAGCTTTCTTT
TRBD1,TRBV19,once,TRBJ1-2,CASSSGTDYYGYTF,TGTGCCAGTAGCTCCGGGACAGACTACTATGGCTACACCTTC
.,TRBV12-3/TRBV12-4,.,TRBJ2-1,CASRSSDNEQFF,TGTGCCAGCAGAAGCTCCGACAATGAGCAGTTCTTC
TRBD1,TRBV6-5,.,TRBJ1-2,CASSREGTGYFGYTF,TGTGCCAGCAGTCGTGAAGGGACAGGTTACTTTGGCTACACCTTC
TRBD2,TRBV5-1,.,TRBJ2-1,CASSWEGYNEQFF,TGCGCCAGCAGCTGGGAGGGGTACAATGAGCAGTTCTTC
.,TRBV5-8,.,TRBJ1-4,CASSREGVTNEKLFF,TGTGCCAGCAGCCGGGAGGGGGTGACTAATGAAAAACTGTTTTTT
.,TRBV19,.,TRBJ1-4,CASSPWGAGDEKLFF,TGTGCCAGTAGTCCTTGGGGCGCAGGGGATGAAAAACTGTTTTTT